This TCR beta chain was profiled in a study of T cell responses to AZD1222 COVID-19 vaccine. Sequencing was performed with immunoSEQ multiplex PCR; in TCRdb, only in-frame clones are kept and a portion is missing. The sample has about 110,000 clones, roughly 84% seen once; the top ten hold approximately 17%. Study conclusions and caveats: Baseline antibody screening turned up just a handful of seropositive AZD1222 recipients.

As regards this clone: Its antigen is not known.

Specimen: peripheral blood, collected on day 0 of AZD1222 vaccination. The clonotype comes from an adult in good health.

CDR3 nucleotides: TGTGCCACCCCGCGGCTTACAGCCTATGGCTACACCTTC. It specifies CATPRLTAYGYTF. V is TRBV2 and J is TRBJ1-2, with D unresolved. The CDR3 sequence is 13 residues long. V lost 10 bases and J 4 bases, leaving 16 bases between the germline ends. Germline V gene data show CDR1 as SNHLY and CDR2 as FYNNEI.